This T cell receptor beta chain originates from a study of beta chain features in type 1 diabetes. Study observations and caveats: Sequencing the cDNA could make cells with high TCR expression show up more than they should.

Each of the CD4+ naive, central memory, regulatory and stem cell-like memory populations was sorted via CD45RO/CCR7/CD25/CD127/CD95/CD27. Germline CDR1 SGHTA, CDR2 FQGNSA. The CDR3 covers 13 residues. Trimming left V 3 bases short and J 1 base short, with 6 bases between. As regards this clone: The antigen is not known.

Every isolated RNA sample was fully reverse transcribed, so sequencing captured expressed TCRB transcripts. The method was immunoSEQ multiplex PCR; TCRdb's version includes in-frame clones alone and lacks a portion of them. This repertoire shows 250,000 to 350,000 clones, around 15% found once; its top ten account for 6.7%. The sequencing sample was made of central memory CD4+ T cells from blood. The sequence derives from a man aged 25-45 years in good health. The J gene is TRBJ1-1, the V gene TRBV7-2, with D hard to call. The CDR3 protein is CASSFRENTEAFF. As DNA, the CDR3 is TGTGCCAGCAGCTTTAGGGAGAACACTGAAGCTTTCTTT.